This TCR beta chain was captured by sequencing in a study of blood T cells in healthy people across ages. Study-level findings and limits: Diversity figures derived from one million T cells were judged to underestimate the true value.

It was with a sample-barcoded 5' primer and a J-beta primer mix that a second PCR of about 7 to 12 cycles was run. TCRdb called the 5' RACE reads again in MiXCR, with one record for every CDR3 protein. This table has about 1.7 million distinct CDR3 sequences, roughly 28% appearing once. Every donor contributed about 10 milliliters of peripheral blood by blood draw. A note on this clonotype: What it recognizes is unknown.

This sequence originates from a woman in her 30s in good health. Sequenced material: blood.

The CDR3 region is CASSYSKGNEAFF. CDR3 bases: TGTGCCAGCAGTTACTCGAAAGGGAATGAAGCTTTCTTT. This chain uses TRBV6-5 with TRBJ1-1; D not resolved. V was pared by 0 bases and J by 7 bases, with 9 bases between. CDR3 length equals 13 residues. Germline V CDR1 and CDR2: MNHEY, SVGAGI.